The next 8 T cell receptor beta chains were all read from a single sample in a study of vaccination and CD4 T cells after COVID-19. These receptors are not linked to any known antigen. This sample's treatment: approximately 10-day PBMC culture with coronavirus spike peptide pools or control peptides (ViraFEST assay). Researchers used the Oncomine TCR Beta short-read assay to sequence DNA from cultured CD4+ T cells. TCRdb ran MiXCR on the PCR reads and lists one entry per CDR3 protein. The sample yields more than 12,000 distinct CDR3 sequences, around 46% seen once. The sample consisted of CD4+ T cells from blood, cultured in vitro. The receptors stem from a human donor who had recovered from COVID-19.

There are a few counts of this clonotype. V and J are TRBV21-1 and TRBJ1-2. TRBV21-1 is designated a pseudogene. This CDR3 spans 8 amino acids. The CDR3 loop is CASSKGGF. The CDR3, as DNA: TGTGCCAGCAGCAAAGGCGGCTTC.

As regards this clonotype: One end of the junction fails to match germline, which may point to a read error. V and J are TRBV6-1 and TRBJ2-7; D perhaps matches TRBD2 (5 bases). Looked up from germline, CDR1 is MNHNS and CDR2 is SASEGT. The CDR3 runs to 15 residues. The CDR3 DNA is TGTACCAGCCGGGGATCGGGCCAACTTATCTACGAGCAGTACTTC. It specifies CTSRGSGQLIYEQYF.

The chain uses TRBV10-1 and TRBJ1-1; D gene unclear. The length of the CDR3 is 12 residues. From germline, CDR1 is WNHNN and CDR2 SYGVQD (reference sequence). Trimming took 5 bases from V and 4 from J, leaving 8 bases between them. The CDR3 spells CASSTNPTEAFF. The CDR3 DNA reads TGCGCCAGCAGTACAAATCCCACTGAAGCTTTCTTT.

This clonotype was picked up a small number of times. The chain uses TRBV7-2 and TRBJ1-2, with TRBD1 as a possible D gene (6 bases). The V gene's germline CDR1 is SGHTA and CDR2 FQGNSA. Trimming left V 3 bases short and J 6 bases short, with 8 bases between. The CDR3 extends over 12 amino acids. CDR3 amino acids: CASSFAGDGYTF. CDR3 sequence (DNA): TGTGCCAGCAGCTTCGCAGGGGATGGCTACACCTTC.

This rearrangement joins TRBV19 to TRBJ1-2; TRBD1 matches at 10 bases. Per the germline V gene, CDR1 is LNHDA and CDR2 is SQIVND (reference sequence). The CDR3 is 14 amino acids. V lost 6 bases, J lost 4 bases, and 5 bases stayed unmatched. In DNA form, the CDR3 reads TGTGCCAGTAGCTCCGGGACAGGGGTCTATGGCTACACCTTC. Translated, it gives CASSSGTGVYGYTF. The variable domain in full, with the rest retrieved from reference TRBV19 and TRBJ1-2, is DGGITQSPKYLFRKEGQNVTLSCEQNLNHDAMYWYRQDPGQGLRLIYYSQIVNDFQKGDIAEGYSVSREKKESFPLTVTSAQKNPTAFYLCASSSGTGVYGYTFGSGTRLTVV.

By proportion, this clonotype is medium-sized. The chain links TRBV20-1 to TRBJ1-2; TRBD1 is a possible D gene (5 bases). The CDR3 has 14 residues. The V and J ends lost 6 bases and 7 bases respectively, with 21 bases between them. The germline gives CDR1 DFQATT, CDR2 SNEGSKA (reference sequence). CDR3 sequence reads: CSATRLQVHGGYTF. The CDR3 DNA reads TGCAGTGCCACCCGGCTACAGGTCCATGGTGGCTACACCTTC.

This clonotype was recorded a few times. This chain uses TRBV6-2 or TRBV6-3 with TRBJ1-2; 10 bases line up with TRBD1. CDR3 length equals 14 residues. J was trimmed by 4 bases and V by 5 bases; bases with no gene match: 4. The germline V gene has CDR1 MNHEY and CDR2 SVGEGT. CDR3 coding DNA: TGTGCCAGCAGTCGGGACAGGGGACTCTATGGCTACACCTTC. This translates into CASSRDRGLYGYTF.

The V gene is TRBV6-1, the J gene TRBJ2-6, with 11 bases aligning to TRBD1. CDR1 is MNHNS, CDR2 SASEGT, per germline. The CDR3 totals 22 residues. V trimming: 9 bases; J trimming: 4 bases; junction bases outside the gene matches: 26. DNA for the CDR3: TGTGCCAGTTATCCCCCCCGTTGGAGAACCGGGACAGGGGGTTCCGGGGCCAACGTCCTGACTTTC. Its protein product is CASYPPRWRTGTGGSGANVLTF.